Listed below are T cell receptor beta chains from one sample, sequenced in a study of blood T cell repertoires in COVID-19. Only in-frame clones appear in the TCRdb table, and some are missing; sequencing was by immunoSEQ multiplex PCR. Here the sample spans approximately 93,000 clones, 75% to 90% being singletons. Sample: peripheral blood. These receptors were taken from a man between 45 and 60 years old with active or convalescent COVID-19. CDR3s include the opening cysteine and the closing phenylalanine or tryptophan. Fields, in order: V gene, clone size, J gene, D gene, CDR3 protein, CDR3 DNA. D genes are given only for firm matches. The listing skips clone size in some rows; elsewhere it reads once, few, many or a size class.

v_call: TRBV4-2; clone_size: -; j_call: TRBJ1-1; d_call: TRBD1; cdr3_aa: CASSQGQGRDTEAFF; cdr3_nt: TGTGCCAGCAGCCAGGGACAGGGTCGGGACACTGAAGCTTTCTTT
v_call: TRBV6-5; clone_size: -; j_call: TRBJ2-7; d_call: TRBD1; cdr3_aa: CASSSGWDRGYEQYF; cdr3_nt: TGTGCCAGCAGTTCCGGGTGGGACAGGGGATACGAGCAGTACTTC
v_call: TRBV29-1; clone_size: once; j_call: TRBJ2-1; d_call: TRBD1; cdr3_aa: CSAEGRDRASHEQFF; cdr3_nt: TGCAGCGCCGAGGGACGGGACAGGGCCTCGCATGAGCAGTTCTTC
v_call: TRBV5-4; clone_size: once; j_call: TRBJ2-1; d_call: TRBD1; cdr3_aa: CASSRGTAKSYNEQFF; cdr3_nt: TGTGCCAGCAGCAGAGGGACAGCAAAATCCTACAATGAGCAGTTCTTC
v_call: TRBV5-1; clone_size: -; j_call: TRBJ1-6; d_call: TRBD1; cdr3_aa: CASSFGQADSPLHF; cdr3_nt: TGCGCCAGCAGCTTTGGACAGGCGGATTCACCCCTCCACTTT
v_call: TRBV28; clone_size: -; j_call: TRBJ1-5; d_call: -; cdr3_aa: CASNARDYSNQPQHF; cdr3_nt: TGTGCCAGCAACGCACGGGACTATAGCAATCAGCCCCAGCATTTT
v_call: TRBV2; clone_size: -; j_call: TRBJ1-1; d_call: -; cdr3_aa: CASTEGSGTEAFF; cdr3_nt: TGTGCCAGCACCGAGGGTTCCGGGACAGAAGCTTTCTTT
v_call: TRBV5-4; clone_size: -; j_call: TRBJ1-4; d_call: TRBD1; cdr3_aa: CASSLSGTGVLDNEKLFF; cdr3_nt: TGTGCCAGCAGCTTGAGTGGGACAGGGGTTTTAGATAATGAAAAACTGTTTTTT
v_call: TRBV9; clone_size: -; j_call: TRBJ1-2; d_call: TRBD1; cdr3_aa: CASSGGDRVEGYTF; cdr3_nt: TGTGCCAGCAGCGGGGGGGACAGGGTTGAGGGCTACACCTTC
v_call: TRBV27; clone_size: -; j_call: TRBJ2-1; d_call: TRBD2; cdr3_aa: CASTSGGRIAGTSGYNEQFF; cdr3_nt: TGTGCCAGCACCTCAGGGGGAAGGATTGCAGGGACTAGCGGTTACAATGAGCAGTTCTTC
v_call: TRBV5-4; clone_size: -; j_call: TRBJ2-7; d_call: TRBD2; cdr3_aa: CASSLGLAGTYEQYF; cdr3_nt: TGTGCCAGCAGCCTTGGACTAGCGGGGACCTACGAGCAGTACTTC
v_call: TRBV15; clone_size: -; j_call: TRBJ1-4; d_call: -; cdr3_aa: CATQQMGRKEKLFF; cdr3_nt: TGTGCCACCCAGCAGATGGGGAGGAAGGAAAAACTGTTTTTT
v_call: TRBV29-1; clone_size: -; j_call: TRBJ2-7; d_call: -; cdr3_aa: CSVASDYEQYF; cdr3_nt: TGCAGCGTTGCTAGCGACTACGAGCAGTACTTC
v_call: TRBV27; clone_size: once; j_call: TRBJ1-2; d_call: TRBD1; cdr3_aa: CASSSTGGAWRQSGYTF; cdr3_nt: TGTGCCAGCAGTTCGACAGGGGGCGCTTGGCGACAAAGTGGCTACACCTTC
v_call: TRBV29-1; clone_size: -; j_call: TRBJ1-2; d_call: TRBD1; cdr3_aa: CSALTGGNYGYTF; cdr3_nt: TGCAGCGCCTTGACAGGGGGAAACTATGGCTACACCTTC
v_call: TRBV9; clone_size: few; j_call: TRBJ1-4; d_call: -; cdr3_aa: CASSGMGRRGEKLFF; cdr3_nt: TGTGCCAGCAGCGGTATGGGCAGGCGCGGGGAAAAACTGTTTTTT
v_call: TRBV7-6; clone_size: once; j_call: TRBJ2-2; d_call: -; cdr3_aa: CASSPRIGAGSPGELFF; cdr3_nt: TGTGCCAGCAGCCCGCGCATTGGGGCGGGATCCCCCGGGGAGCTGTTTTTT
v_call: TRBV5-1; clone_size: -; j_call: TRBJ1-1; d_call: -; cdr3_aa: CASSLEGDEAFF; cdr3_nt: TGCGCCAGCAGCTTGGAAGGGGATGAAGCTTTCTTT
v_call: TRBV6-5; clone_size: few; j_call: TRBJ2-3; d_call: TRBD2; cdr3_aa: CASSPSLSGTSGNFF; cdr3_nt: TGTGCCAGCAGCCCATCTCTGTCCGGGACTAGCGGGAATTTTTTT
v_call: TRBV28; clone_size: once; j_call: TRBJ2-1; d_call: -; cdr3_aa: CASSSNGGGSYNEQFF; cdr3_nt: TGTGCCAGCAGTTCCAATGGAGGGGGCAGCTACAATGAGCAGTTCTTC
v_call: TRBV5-8; clone_size: -; j_call: TRBJ2-5; d_call: TRBD2; cdr3_aa: CASSFRTSRETQYF; cdr3_nt: TGTGCCAGCAGCTTTCGGACTAGCCGGGAGACCCAGTACTTC
v_call: TRBV11-2; clone_size: few; j_call: TRBJ2-7; d_call: -; cdr3_aa: CASSSIYEQYF; cdr3_nt: TGTGCCAGCAGCTCAATCTACGAGCAGTACTTC
v_call: TRBV7-9; clone_size: -; j_call: TRBJ2-1; d_call: -; cdr3_aa: CASTKTEKGDEQFF; cdr3_nt: TGTGCCAGCACCAAAACCGAGAAAGGGGATGAGCAGTTCTTC
v_call: TRBV24-1; clone_size: -; j_call: TRBJ2-3; d_call: -; cdr3_aa: CATSNRRTTDTQYF; cdr3_nt: TGTGCCACCAGTAATAGGAGGACCACAGATACGCAGTATTTT
v_call: TRBV13; clone_size: -; j_call: TRBJ2-3; d_call: -; cdr3_aa: CASSLGGGVLQYF; cdr3_nt: TGTGCCAGCAGCCTAGGAGGGGGGGTTTTGCAGTATTTT
v_call: TRBV5-1; clone_size: -; j_call: TRBJ2-2; d_call: TRBD2; cdr3_aa: CASSLDAGANTGELFF; cdr3_nt: TGCGCCAGCAGCTTGGACGCGGGAGCGAACACCGGGGAGCTGTTTTTT
v_call: TRBV28; clone_size: -; j_call: TRBJ2-7; d_call: -; cdr3_aa: CASSLFGESYEQYF; cdr3_nt: TGTGCCAGCAGTTTATTCGGGGAATCCTACGAGCAGTACTTC
v_call: TRBV12-5; clone_size: -; j_call: TRBJ1-5; d_call: TRBD1; cdr3_aa: CASAPGQGQPQHF; cdr3_nt: TGTGCTAGTGCCCCCGGACAGGGGCAGCCCCAGCATTTT
v_call: TRBV10-3; clone_size: few; j_call: TRBJ2-3; d_call: TRBD2; cdr3_aa: CAIGQTQRETDTQYF; cdr3_nt: TGTGCCATCGGCCAGACACAGCGGGAGACGGATACGCAGTATTTT
v_call: TRBV27; clone_size: -; j_call: TRBJ1-6; d_call: -; cdr3_aa: CASSSGGGEHNSPLHF; cdr3_nt: TGTGCCAGCAGTTCCGGAGGGGGGGAGCATAATTCACCCCTCCACTTT
v_call: TRBV5-1; clone_size: -; j_call: TRBJ2-1; d_call: -; cdr3_aa: CASSLVPDTSYINEQFF; cdr3_nt: TGCGCCAGCAGCTTGGTACCGGACACCTCCTACATAAATGAGCAGTTCTTC
v_call: TRBV27; clone_size: -; j_call: TRBJ1-1; d_call: -; cdr3_aa: CASRGPGQYTEAFF; cdr3_nt: TGTGCCAGCAGAGGGCCCGGACAGTATACTGAAGCTTTCTTT
v_call: TRBV10-3; clone_size: -; j_call: TRBJ2-1; d_call: -; cdr3_aa: CAISNLAEKRDEQFF; cdr3_nt: TGTGCCATCAGTAACTTAGCGGAGAAGAGAGATGAGCAGTTCTTC
v_call: TRBV14; clone_size: -; j_call: TRBJ2-1; d_call: -; cdr3_aa: CASSHGLLNEQFF; cdr3_nt: TGTGCCAGCAGCCATGGACTACTCAATGAGCAGTTCTTC
v_call: TRBV7-2; clone_size: -; j_call: TRBJ1-1; d_call: -; cdr3_aa: CASSLDTGSTEAFF; cdr3_nt: TGTGCCAGCAGCTTAGATACGGGGTCGACTGAAGCTTTCTTT
v_call: TRBV28; clone_size: few; j_call: TRBJ2-5; d_call: TRBD2; cdr3_aa: CASSSYLHLTSGSAETQYF; cdr3_nt: TGTGCCAGCAGTTCATACCTTCACTTGACTAGCGGGAGTGCAGAGACCCAGTACTTC
v_call: TRBV28; clone_size: -; j_call: TRBJ1-5; d_call: -; cdr3_aa: CASTWGRKQPQHF; cdr3_nt: TGTGCCAGCACATGGGGGCGTAAGCAGCCCCAGCATTTT
v_call: TRBV5-1; clone_size: once; j_call: TRBJ2-5; d_call: -; cdr3_aa: CASSRDNLYQETQYF; cdr3_nt: TGCGCCAGCAGCCGGGACAATTTGTACCAAGAGACCCAGTACTTC
v_call: TRBV18; clone_size: -; j_call: TRBJ2-7; d_call: -; cdr3_aa: CASSLTDYEQYF; cdr3_nt: TGTGCCAGCTCACTGACAGACTACGAGCAGTACTTC
v_call: TRBV7-6; clone_size: -; j_call: TRBJ2-1; d_call: TRBD2; cdr3_aa: CASSRPPSGRANEQFF; cdr3_nt: TGTGCCAGCAGCCGACCCCCTAGCGGGAGGGCCAATGAGCAGTTCTTC